One T cell receptor beta chain is described in this entry. Antigen unknown. Method: immunoSEQ multiplex PCR; TCRdb's copy keeps in-frame clones and lacks some. Among 46,000 or so clones listed, roughly 80% were seen once. The sample is drawn from a study of T cell responses to AZD1222 COVID-19 vaccine. At the level of the study: Researchers grouped second doses given at about 4 or about 12 weeks into one pool. The study's findings and limits: Donor demographics were predominantly white British with a female majority; clonal diversity may be underestimated. Reportedly, nearly half of unique spike TCRs recognized epitopes outside B.1.351/B.1.1.7 mutations. Increases in Spike-specific TCR breadth and depth were seen after two AZD1222 doses.

The CDR3 is 15 residues long. The trim removed 7 bases at V and 3 bases at J, leaving 12 bases unmatched. CDR1 and CDR2 (germline): SQVTM, ANQGSEA. J is TRBJ2-1 and V is TRBV29-1; 7 bases are a match to TRBD2. The sequence came from an adult in good health. The sequences come from peripheral blood, collected on day 0 of AZD1222 vaccination. This CDR3 reads CSAGAQASGYNEQFF. The CDR3 DNA follows: TGCAGCGCCGGGGCGCAGGCTAGCGGCTACAATGAGCAGTTCTTC.